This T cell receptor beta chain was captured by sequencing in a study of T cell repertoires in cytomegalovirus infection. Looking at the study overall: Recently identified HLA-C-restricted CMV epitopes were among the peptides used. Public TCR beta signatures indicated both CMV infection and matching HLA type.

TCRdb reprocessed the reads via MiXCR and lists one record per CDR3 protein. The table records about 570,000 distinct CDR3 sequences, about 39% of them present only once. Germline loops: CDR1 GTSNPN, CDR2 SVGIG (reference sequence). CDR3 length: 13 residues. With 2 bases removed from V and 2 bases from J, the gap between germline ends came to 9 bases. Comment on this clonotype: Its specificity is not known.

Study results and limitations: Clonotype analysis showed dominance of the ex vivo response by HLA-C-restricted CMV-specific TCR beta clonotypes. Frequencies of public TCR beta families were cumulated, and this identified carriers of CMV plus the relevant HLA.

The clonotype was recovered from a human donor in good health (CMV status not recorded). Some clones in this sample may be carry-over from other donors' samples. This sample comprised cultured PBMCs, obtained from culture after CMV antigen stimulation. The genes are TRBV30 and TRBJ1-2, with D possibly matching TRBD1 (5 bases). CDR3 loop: CAWSPNRNYGYTF. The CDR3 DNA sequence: TGTGCCTGGAGTCCTAACAGGAACTATGGCTACACCTTC.